This T cell receptor (beta chain) was captured in a study of OX40 agonist ivuxolimab in advanced cancers. Study information: Intravenous ivuxolimab was administered to patients every 2 weeks at 0.01 to 10 mg/kg. Regarding the study as a whole: Compared with CD4+, CD8+ T cells on average had more expanded clones. A proportion of nonresponders additionally exhibited low normalized T-cell clonal expansion.

With respect to this clone: The antigen is unknown.

Repertoires were generated with immunoSEQ multiplex PCR, while TCRdb's copy carries only in-frame clones and drops some. The sample gives tens of thousands of clones, more than 65% of which show up once; roughly 4.8% is in the top ten. Autoimmune disease history or systemic immunosuppression was exclusionary. This receptor was identified in an adult with an advanced solid tumor such as melanoma, head and neck, liver or kidney cancer. Sequencing was performed on CD4+ or CD8+ T cells sorted from blood, taken in a trial of the OX40 agonist ivuxolimab.

The CDR3 DNA follows: TGTGCCAGCAGCTTGGGACCGGCCTGGGGGTCAGCTAATGAAAAACTGTTTTTT. It specifies CASSLGPAWGSANEKLFF. The J gene is TRBJ1-4, the V gene TRBV7-9; a possible D gene is TRBD1 (5 bases). The V gene lost 3 bases and the J gene lost 3 bases, with 20 bases spanning the gap. The CDR3 totals 18 residues. Germline V gene sequence: CDR1 SEHNR, CDR2 FQNEAQ (reference sequence).